Listed below are T cell receptor beta chains from one sample, sequenced in a study of human T cells and chemical hapten exposure. TCRdb used MiXCR to reprocess the RACE reads, holding one entry per CDR3 protein. The data show some 350,000 distinct CDR3 sequences, around 6% seen once. This specimen was whole blood, taken in connection with sensitization to the hapten diphenylcyclopropenone (DPC). These receptors came from a young woman with alopecia areata. Some clones in this sample may be carry-over from other donors' samples. Both conserved end residues are part of each CDR3. The D gene is left open where the match is weak. A row's size may be missing; if present it is once, few, many or a size class.

j_call | v_call | clone_size | d_call | cdr3_aa | cdr3_nt
TRBJ2-5 | TRBV2 | many | - | CASSEFQETQYF | TGTGCCAGCAGTGAATTCCAAGAGACCCAGTACTTC
TRBJ1-5 | TRBV5-1 | - | - | CASSLDPGDQPQHF | TGCGCCAGCAGCTTGGATCCAGGGGACCAGCCCCAGCATTTT
TRBJ2-3 | TRBV29-1 | few | TRBD1 | CSVETGFADTQYF | TGCAGCGTTGAGACAGGGTTCGCAGATACGCAGTATTTT
TRBJ1-2 | TRBV7-2 | few | - | CASSLGRSNYGYTF | TGTGCCAGCAGCTTAGGACGGTCTAACTATGGCTACACCTTC
TRBJ1-4 | TRBV6-5 | - | TRBD1 | CASSTTGIGEKLFF | TGTGCCAGCAGCACGACAGGGATTGGAGAAAAACTGTTTTTT
TRBJ2-7 | TRBV12-3/TRBV12-4 | few | TRBD1 | CASSFGQGSPYEQYF | TGTGCCAGCAGTTTCGGACAGGGGTCACCCTACGAGCAGTACTTC
TRBJ1-1 | TRBV4-1 | many | TRBD1 | CASSRFEIRGPQTEAFF | TGCGCCAGCAGCCGGTTCGAGATTAGGGGGCCCCAGACTGAAGCTTTCTTT
TRBJ1-5 | TRBV6-4 | few | - | CASSFAAGQPQHF | TGTGCCAGCAGCTTCGCGGCTGGCCAGCCCCAGCATTTT
TRBJ1-6 | TRBV7-9 | - | - | CASSSRTGPLHF | TGTGCCAGCAGCTCCCGGACGGGACCCCTCCACTTT
TRBJ2-3 | TRBV12-3/TRBV12-4 | - | TRBD2 | CASSLVGLADTDTQYF | TGTGCCAGCAGTTTAGTGGGACTAGCGGACACAGATACGCAGTATTTT
TRBJ1-1 | TRBV7-3 | many | - | CASSPNPGMNTEAFF | TGTGCCAGCAGCCCAAACCCAGGAATGAACACTGAAGCTTTCTTT
TRBJ1-2 | TRBV27 | many | - | CASSLGEAYGYTF | TGTGCCAGCAGTTTAGGGGAGGCCTATGGCTACACCTTC
TRBJ2-5 | TRBV7-8 | few | - | CASTFGYQETQYF | TGTGCCAGCACCTTTGGATACCAAGAGACCCAGTACTTC
TRBJ1-6 | TRBV11-1 | - | - | CASSLGPGDSPLHF | TGTGCCAGCAGCTTAGGACCAGGGGATTCACCCCTCCACTTT
TRBJ1-5 | TRBV6-1 | few | - | CASSEGWTNQPQHF | TGTGCCAGCAGTGAAGGGTGGACCAATCAGCCCCAGCATTTT
TRBJ2-5 | TRBV20-1 | many | - | CSGDIQETQYF | TGCAGTGGGGACATCCAAGAGACCCAGTACTTC
TRBJ1-2 | TRBV28 | few | - | CASSFLVQTGGYTF | TGTGCCAGCAGTTTCCTGGTCCAGACCGGCGGCTACACCTTC
TRBJ1-2 | TRBV2 | few | TRBD1 | CASRPDRGQDGYTF | TGTGCCAGCAGACCTGACAGGGGGCAAGATGGCTACACCTTC
TRBJ2-1 | TRBV29-1 | few | - | CSAANNEQFF | TGCAGCGCCGCCAACAATGAGCAGTTCTTC
TRBJ2-3 | TRBV6-6 | few | - | CASSPQSYGVFDTQYF | TGTGCCAGCAGTCCCCAGAGTTATGGAGTATTCGATACGCAGTATTTT
TRBJ2-2 | TRBV6-6 | many | TRBD1 | CASSGQGNTGELFF | TGTGCCAGCAGCGGACAGGGTAACACCGGGGAGCTGTTTTTT
TRBJ2-1 | TRBV5-1 | - | - | CASSLRGLDEQFF | TGCGCCAGCAGCTTAAGAGGGCTTGATGAGCAGTTCTTC
TRBJ2-5 | TRBV3-1 | few | TRBD2 | CASSSSGGPQETQYF | TGTGCCAGCAGCTCTAGCGGGGGGCCTCAAGAGACCCAGTACTTC
TRBJ1-2 | TRBV29-1 | many | TRBD1 | CSAGTGLYGYTF | TGCAGCGCGGGGACAGGGCTCTATGGCTACACCTTC
TRBJ1-4 | TRBV6-5 | many | - | CASSYRGATNEKLFF | TGTGCCAGCAGTTACCGGGGTGCAACTAATGAAAAACTGTTTTTT
TRBJ2-7 | TRBV13 | - | TRBD2 | CASSSAGEAYEQYF | TGTGCCAGCAGCTCCGCGGGGGAGGCCTACGAGCAGTACTTC
TRBJ2-1 | TRBV28 | few | - | CASQIYNEQFF | TGTGCCAGCCAGATCTACAATGAGCAGTTCTTC
TRBJ1-2 | TRBV4-2 | many | - | CASSLPRTGTSNYGYTF | TGTGCCAGCAGCCTCCCCCGGACCGGGACGTCTAACTATGGCTACACCTTC
TRBJ1-5 | TRBV7-2 | many | TRBD1 | CASSLQTGDQAQHF | TGTGCCAGCAGCTTACAAACAGGGGATCAAGCCCAGCATTTT
TRBJ2-1 | TRBV20-1 | few | - | CSARGPGGFHPF | TGCAGTGCTAGGGGTCCTGGCGGGTTTCATCCCTTC
TRBJ1-2 | TRBV12-3/TRBV12-4 | - | TRBD1 | CASSFRGTGDYGYTF | TGTGCCAGCAGTTTTAGAGGGACAGGAGACTATGGCTACACCTTC
TRBJ1-5 | TRBV20-1 | - | - | CSVRDRRGNQPQHF | TGCAGTGTTAGAGATCGAAGAGGCAATCAGCCCCAGCATTTT
TRBJ1-4 | TRBV19 | - | - | CASSIVAGKLFF | TGTGCCAGTAGTATCGTTGCAGGAAAACTGTTTTTT
TRBJ1-1 | TRBV6-5 | many | - | CASSYAGMNTEAFF | TGTGCCAGCAGTTACGCAGGGATGAACACTGAAGCTTTCTTT
TRBJ1-1 | TRBV25-1 | many | - | CASSERRGNTEAFF | TGTGCCAGCAGTGAACGTCGGGGAAACACTGAAGCTTTCTTT
TRBJ1-2 | TRBV12-3/TRBV12-4 | few | TRBD1 | CASSSRGQLGGYTF | TGTGCCAGCAGTTCCAGGGGGCAGCTTGGTGGCTACACCTTC
TRBJ1-1 | TRBV6-1 | - | - | CASMLQGNLGTNTEAFF | TGTGCCAGCATGTTACAGGGTAATCTCGGGACGAATACTGAAGCTTTCTTT